Each of the 4 T cell receptor beta chains below was sequenced from the same sample in a study of blood T cell repertoires in COVID-19 (dated by TCRdb to the early 2020s). Library generation was performed with the immunoSEQ multiplex PCR assay. Imported from immuneACCESS, the table was reduced by TCRdb to in-frame sequences with V and J called. These copies leave out some clones; in studies compared against another copy, an unresolved V gene accounts for under half, and the cause of the remainder is not known. The table for this sample lists hundreds of thousands of clones; 86% of them were counted only once. The ten largest make up more than 1.4% of the sample. The material sequenced was peripheral blood. The receptors stem from a woman aged 25 to 45 with active or convalescent COVID-19.

The chain combines TRBV7-9 with TRBJ1-5, with a possible D match to TRBD1 (5 bases). V dropped 4 bases and J dropped 8 bases, with 15 bases sitting between them. Germline V gene sequence: CDR1 SEHNR, CDR2 FQNEAQ (reference sequence). This CDR3 comprises 14 residues. The CDR3 DNA reads as TGTGCCAGCAGCTCGTACAGGAATCGGGAGCCCCAGCATTTT. This translates into CASSSYRNREPQHF.

The rearrangement links TRBV19 to TRBJ1-4, with D tentatively TRBD1 (5 bases). Germline CDR1 reads LNHDA; CDR2 reads SQIVND (reference sequence). The V gene lost 5 bases and the J gene lost 7 bases, with 14 bases spanning the gap. The CDR3 consists of 14 residues. The CDR3 DNA reads as TGTGCCAGTAGTCCCGGACATTTGGGTGAAAAACTGTTTTTT. Encoded protein: CASSPGHLGEKLFF.

Only one count was recorded for this clone. The chain carries TRBV6-5 and TRBJ2-1; 10 nucleotides agree with TRBD2. V lost 7 bases to trimming and J lost 6 bases; unmatched junction nucleotides: 9. This CDR3 comprises 15 residues. Per the germline V gene, CDR1 is MNHEY and CDR2 is SVGAGI. CDR3 coding DNA: TGTGCCAGCACCAGAGGGCTAGCGGGGGTCAATGAGCAGTTCTTC. It translates to CASTRGLAGVNEQFF.

The rearrangement uses TRBV25-1 and TRBJ1-2; D may be TRBD1 (6 bases). This CDR3 has 12 residues. Trimming left V 5 bases short and J 5 bases short, with 9 bases between. The V gene's germline CDR1 is MGHDK and CDR2 SYGVNS. The CDR3 DNA sequence: TGTGCCAGCAGTTTACAGGGTTATGGCTACACCTTC. Translation: CASSLQGYGYTF.